These 30 T cell receptor beta chains came from one sample sequenced in a study of T cell clonality in common variable immunodeficiency. Repertoires were generated with immunoSEQ multiplex PCR, while TCRdb's copy carries only in-frame clones and drops some. Recorded here are about 81,000 clones, none singletons. The specimen was peripheral blood mononuclear cells. The receptors shown here come from a person aged 18 to 75 in good health.

This clone was counted ten times or more. The CDR3 spells CASSWQDTQYF. The CDR3 bases that were read are TGTGCCAGCAGTTGGCAGGATACG. The V call is TRBV6-2 or TRBV6-3, the J call TRBJ2-3; D is undetermined. Coverage ceases 3 residues before the CDR3 finishes, and the germline J gene fills in the end. Germline V gene lookup returns CDR1 MNHEY and CDR2 SVGEGT. The CDR3 has 11 amino acids. Trimming stripped 4 bases from V and 6 bases from J, with 5 bases between.

This clone was detected ten times or more. The read is 3 residues too short to cover the CDR3 end, so that end is filled in from the germline J gene. The rearrangement links TRBV28 to TRBJ2-5; 9 bases match TRBD1. The CDR3 is 14 residues long. Unmatched junction bases numbered 4, after V lost 6 bases and J lost 2 bases. Germline CDR1 and CDR2: MDHEN and SYDVKM. The CDR3 reads CASSTGGRQETQYF. The sequenced part of the CDR3 DNA is TGTGCCAGCAGCACAGGGGGCCGTCAAGAGACC.

Ten or more counts support this clone. CDR3 sequence reads: CAWSGYSTDTQYF. The sequenced part of the CDR3 DNA is TGTGCCTGGAGCGGGTACAGCACAGATACG. This sequence joins TRBV30 and TRBJ2-3, with unresolved D. The CDR3 is cut off 3 residues early in the read; its end comes from the germline J gene. From germline, CDR1 is GTSNPN and CDR2 SVGIG (reference sequence). Between the trimmed V and J ends, which lost 3 bases and 0 bases, there was a span of 7 bases. The CDR3 spans 13 residues.

Ten or more counts support this clone. Read sequence stops 3 residues before the CDR3 end, and the germline J gene provides the missing end. V and J are TRBV10-3 and TRBJ1-3; TRBD1 agrees at 8 bases. The CDR3 totals 17 residues. V lost 3 bases to trimming and J lost 1 base; unmatched junction nucleotides: 8. CDR1 is ENHRY, CDR2 SYGVKD, per germline. This CDR3 reads CAISDLTGERSGNTIYF. Incomplete CDR3 DNA: TGTGCCATCAGTGATCTGACAGGGGAAAGGTCTGGAAACACC.

This clone was seen at least ten times. The CDR3 end lies 3 residues beyond the end of the read and is filled in from the germline J gene. The chain recombines TRBV28 with TRBJ2-3; TRBD2 matches at 10 bases. With 5 bases clipped from V and 4 bases from J, the junction kept 12 bases outside the gene matches. The germline V gene has CDR1 MDHEN and CDR2 SYDVKM. CDR3 length: 17 amino acids. CDR3 sequence reads: CASSTGLALSGSDTQYF. The part of the CDR3 DNA that was read is TGTGCCAGCAGTACGGGACTAGCGCTAAGCGGGTCAGATACG.

This clone was observed many times. With the read ending 3 residues before the CDR3 end, the germline J gene is used to fill in that end. The chain is built from TRBV4-2 and TRBJ2-2, with 7 bases matching TRBD2. The CDR3 has 16 amino acids. Looked up from germline, CDR1 is LGHNA and CDR2 is YNFKEQ. V gave up 0 bases and J gave up 1 base; unmatched junction bases: 2. The CDR3 DNA, read in part, is TGTGCCAGCAGCCAAGATCCTAGCGGGAACACCGGGGAG. Protein product: CASSQDPSGNTGE. In full, the CDR3 is CASSQDPSGNTGELFF.

This clone was seen only a few times. The observed sequence ends 3 residues before the CDR3 terminus, with the missing tail filled in from the germline J gene. V gene TRBV2 combines with J gene TRBJ2-7, with D maybe TRBD2 (5 bases). The CDR3 extends over 15 amino acids. The V gene lost 6 bases and the J gene lost 3 bases, with 18 bases spanning the gap. The germline gives CDR1 SNHLY, CDR2 FYNNEI. CDR3 residues: CASSDNTHGLYEQYF. CDR3 DNA (partial): TGTGCCAGCAGCGATAACACCCACGGACTCTACGAG. The complete variable domain, with remaining parts taken from reference TRBV2 and TRBJ2-7, reads EPEVTQTPSHQVTQMGQEVILRCVPISNHLYFYWYRQILGQKVEFLVSFYNNEISEKSEIFDDQFSVERPDGSNFTLKIRSTKLEDSAMYFCASSDNTHGLYEQYFGPGTRLTVT.

In its sample, this clone was seen many times. The read ends 3 residues shy of where the CDR3 ends; the end is completed using the germline J gene. The chain is built from TRBV19 and TRBJ2-7; perhaps TRBD1 as D (6 bases). The germline V and J ends were trimmed by 2 bases and 2 bases, with 13 bases remaining between them. CDR1 and CDR2 from the germline V gene are LNHDA and SQIVND (reference sequence). The CDR3 length is 15 residues. This CDR3 is CASSIKLQGTYEQYF. CDR3 DNA (partial): TGTGCCAGTAGTATAAAGCTACAGGGAACCTACGAG.

This clone was recorded at least ten times. The read comes to an end 3 residues before the CDR3 does, leaving the germline J gene to fill in the end. The chain links TRBV20-1 to TRBJ1-6; D possibly corresponds to TRBD1 (6 bases). Germline V gene data show CDR1 as DFQATT and CDR2 as SNEGSKA (reference sequence). This CDR3 has 17 amino acids. The V gene lost 0 bases and the J gene lost 5 bases, with 17 bases spanning the gap. CDR3 residues: CSARDLATGNHNSPLHF. Partial CDR3 DNA: TGCAGTGCTAGAGATCTCGCCACAGGGAATCATAATTCACCC.

In this sample, this clone turned up many times. Coverage ceases 3 residues before the CDR3 finishes, and the germline J gene fills in the end. V and J are TRBV5-5 and TRBJ2-1, with D hard to call. Germline V gives CDR1 SGHKS, CDR2 YYEKEE (reference sequence). The CDR3 has 14 amino acids. V gave up 4 bases and J gave up 6 bases, with 14 bases separating them. CDR3 protein: CASSRPLTRNEQFF. Incomplete CDR3 DNA: TGTGCCAGCAGCCGCCCTCTAACCCGCAATGAG.

This clone was detected many times. The read ends 3 residues early relative to the CDR3; the germline J gene fills the gap. The V call is TRBV20-1, the J call TRBJ2-1, with D perhaps TRBD1 (7 bases). CDR1 and CDR2 from the germline V gene are DFQATT and SNEGSKA (reference sequence). The CDR3 covers 14 residues. Trimming cost V 6 bases and J 6 bases, with 18 bases left between them. The CDR3 is CSAPGQGGFNEQFF. The covered CDR3 bases are TGCAGTGCCCCCGGGCAGGGGGGCTTCAATGAG.

This clone was recorded many times. The read is 3 residues too short to cover the CDR3 end, so that end is filled in from the germline J gene. The J gene is TRBJ1-4, the V gene TRBV2; D remains ambiguous. The germline V gene has CDR1 SNHLY and CDR2 FYNNEI. The V gene lost 6 bases and the J gene lost 0 bases, with 8 bases spanning the gap. The CDR3 is made up of 14 amino acids. Partial CDR3 DNA: TGTGCCAGCAGCCCGGGTTCAACTAATGAAAAA. Its translation: CASSPGSTNEK. The CDR3 reads in full as CASSPGSTNEKLFF.

The sample holds a few counts of this clone. The CDR3 is cut off 3 residues early in the read; its end comes from the germline J gene. The chain is built from TRBV7-8 and TRBJ2-7, with a possible D match to TRBD1 (5 bases). Germline V gives CDR1 SGHVS, CDR2 FQNEAQ. Between the trimmed V and J ends, which lost 5 bases and 2 bases, there was a span of 10 bases. The CDR3 covers 13 residues. The CDR3: CASSPGRAYEQYF. The DNA read from the CDR3 is TGTGCCAGCAGCCCCGGCAGGGCCTACGAG.

This clone was observed many times. The read ends 3 residues shy of where the CDR3 ends; the end is completed using the germline J gene. The chain recombines TRBV19 with TRBJ2-3; 12 bases map to TRBD2. CDR1 is LNHDA, CDR2 SQIVND, per germline (reference sequence). V gave up 9 bases and J gave up 6 bases; unmatched junction bases: 1. CDR3 length: 12 amino acids. The CDR3 loop is CASGLAGDTQYF. The covered CDR3 bases are TGTGCCAGCGGACTAGCGGGGGATACG.

Only a few counts were recorded for this clone. The read terminates 3 residues ahead of where the CDR3 ends, so the germline J gene completes it. This chain uses TRBV5-4 with TRBJ2-1, with D perhaps TRBD1 (6 bases). The CDR3 is 16 amino acids. Germline CDR1 SGHNT, CDR2 YYREEE (reference sequence). Between the trimmed V and J ends, which lost 2 bases and 6 bases, there was a span of 18 bases. The CDR3 here is CASSLPPAGAINEQFF. Partial CDR3 DNA: TGTGCCAGCAGCTTACCCCCGGCAGGGGCCATCAATGAG.

This clone was detected many times. CDR3 protein: CATRLANEQFF. The DNA read from the CDR3 is TGTGCCACCCGACTAGCGAATGAG. The chain employs TRBV10-3 and TRBJ2-1; 8 bases fit TRBD2. The sequence runs out 3 residues before the end of the CDR3; the remainder is reconstructed from the germline J gene. CDR3 length: 11 residues. V was pared by 10 bases and J by 7 bases, with 3 bases of the junction left unmatched. CDR1 and CDR2 (germline): ENHRY, SYGVKD.

Concerning this clone itself: The read ends 3 residues shy of where the CDR3 ends; the end is completed using the germline J gene. The gene calls are TRBV19 and TRBJ1-5; 7 bases fit TRBD1. V lost 9 bases, J lost 7 bases, and 9 bases stayed unmatched. Germline CDR1 reads LNHDA; CDR2 reads SQIVND (reference sequence). CDR3 length equals 13 residues. CDR3 sequence reads: CASSQGPYQPQHF. The sequenced part of the CDR3 DNA is TGTGCCAGCTCACAGGGGCCTTACCAGCCC.

This clone was seen many times. With the read ending 3 residues before the CDR3 end, the germline J gene is used to fill in that end. The chain has TRBV5-1 and TRBJ2-7, with 11 bases lining up with TRBD2. The CDR3 extends over 15 amino acids. Germline-derived CDR1 and CDR2 are SGHRS and YFSETQ. V lost 3 bases and J lost 0; bases outside the gene matches: 2. Incomplete CDR3 DNA: TGCGCCAGCAGCTACGGGACTAGCGGCTCCTACGAG. It codes for CASSYGTSGSYE. The whole CDR3 sequence is CASSYGTSGSYEQYF.

This clone was counted many times. The covered CDR3 bases are TGTGCCAGCAGCTCTGCACTAGAATTGGGTGAG. Its protein product is CASSSALELGE. The CDR3 in its entirety is CASSSALELGEQFF. This chain links TRBV7-2 with TRBJ2-1; perhaps TRBD2 as D (5 bases). The read is 3 residues too short to cover the CDR3 end, so that end is filled in from the germline J gene. The CDR3 runs to 14 residues. Trimming shortened V by 4 bases and J by 9 bases, and 16 bases separated the two germline ends. Germline values: CDR1 SGHTA, CDR2 FQGNSA.

This clone showed up many times. The read stops 3 residues short of the end of the CDR3; the missing end is completed from the germline J gene. The chain recombines TRBV6-2 or TRBV6-3 with TRBJ2-5; either TRBD1 or TRBD2 may fit D (6 bases each). The CDR3 has 17 residues. V lost 2 bases and J 1 base, leaving 17 bases between the germline ends. Germline V CDR1 and CDR2: MNHEY, SVGEGT. CDR3 bases read: TGTGCCAGCAGTTACAGGAGGGGGATCCCTGGCCAAGAGACC. Amino acid sequence: CASSYRRGIPGQET. The CDR3, in full, reads CASSYRRGIPGQETQYF.

This clone was picked up many times. The read comes to an end 3 residues before the CDR3 does, leaving the germline J gene to fill in the end. V is TRBV28 and J is TRBJ1-1; 7 nucleotides line up with TRBD1. CDR1 MDHEN and CDR2 SYDVKM come from the germline V gene. V shed 6 bases, J shed 4 bases, and the junction held 5 bases outside the gene matches. The CDR3 extends over 13 amino acids. CDR3 in amino acids: CASRRDRVTEAFF. The sequenced part of the CDR3 DNA is TGTGCCAGCAGACGCGACAGGGTCACTGAA.

This clone was seen repeatedly, ten times or more. The missing CDR3 end, 3 residues past where the read stops, is filled in from the germline J gene. The chain uses TRBV20-1 and TRBJ2-7; TRBD2 is a possible D gene (6 bases). Germline assignment: CDR1 DFQATT and CDR2 SNEGSKA (reference sequence). The CDR3 spans 13 residues. V gave up 7 bases and J gave up 1 base, with 14 bases separating them. Partial CDR3 DNA: TGCAGTGTTTTTGGGACTGGGTCCTACGAG. It specifies CSVFGTGSYE. The whole CDR3 protein is CSVFGTGSYEQYF.

This clone was seen ten or more times. The missing CDR3 end, 3 residues past where the read stops, is filled in from the germline J gene. This rearrangement joins TRBV7-6 to TRBJ1-4; 7 nucleotides agree with TRBD1. Losses at the gene ends were 1 base for V and 7 bases for J; bases not matched to a gene: 3. This CDR3 is built from 14 residues. Germline V lookup: CDR1 SGHVS, CDR2 FNYEAQ. Incomplete CDR3 DNA: TGTGCCAGCAGCTTAGGACAGGGCCTTGAAAAA. Amino acid sequence: CASSLGQGLEK. In full, the CDR3 reads CASSLGQGLEKLFF.

This clone was seen ten or more times. The read comes to an end 3 residues before the CDR3 does, leaving the germline J gene to fill in the end. V gene TRBV7-3 combines with J gene TRBJ2-2; 11 bases line up with TRBD1. The germline V gene has CDR1 SGHTA and CDR2 FQGTGA. This CDR3 region has 18 residues. With V trimmed by 5 bases and J by 4 bases, 12 bases remained unmatched. CDR3 region: CASSPPLPGTGGTGELFF. Incomplete CDR3 DNA: TGTGCCAGCAGCCCCCCTCTACCTGGGACAGGGGGCACCGGGGAG.

This clone was counted at least ten times. Read coverage stops 3 residues before the CDR3 terminus; the germline J gene supplies the remainder. J is TRBJ2-1 and V is TRBV20-1; D might be TRBD2 (5 bases). CDR1 is DFQATT and CDR2 is SNEGSKA in the germline V gene (reference sequence). V was pared by 5 bases and J by 0 bases, with 17 bases between. This CDR3 is built from 16 residues. The CDR3 bases that were read are TGCAGTGCTCAAACGTCGGCGGGTTTCTCCTACAATGAG. Its protein is CSAQTSAGFSYNE. The full CDR3 is CSAQTSAGFSYNEQFF.

This clone was recorded at least ten times. The read ends 3 residues before the CDR3 terminus; that terminus is restored from the germline J gene. The chain couples TRBV5-1 to TRBJ1-3, with 9 nucleotides matching TRBD1. There are 16 residues in the CDR3. Unmatched junction bases numbered 7, after V lost 4 bases and J lost 2 bases. Germline CDR1 SGHRS, CDR2 YFSETQ. CDR3 bases read: TGCGCCAGCAGCCGCTCCGGGACAGGGACTGGAAACACC. This gives the protein CASSRSGTGTGNT. From start to end, the CDR3 is CASSRSGTGTGNTIYF.

This clone was recorded many times. The sequence runs out 3 residues before the end of the CDR3; the remainder is reconstructed from the germline J gene. This chain connects TRBV7-3 to TRBJ1-1; D is ambiguous. The germline CDR1 and CDR2 sequences are SGHTA and FQGTGA. There are 13 residues in the CDR3. Trimming left V 0 bases short and J 4 bases short, with 6 bases between. Here the CDR3 reads CASSLTRGTEAFF. The sequenced CDR3 bases are TGTGCCAGCAGCTTAACGAGAGGCACTGAA.

This clone was recorded many times. The read ends 3 residues shy of where the CDR3 ends; the end is completed using the germline J gene. The chain is built from TRBV9 and TRBJ1-5, with a possible D match to TRBD1 (5 bases). Deletions cut 6 bases from V and 4 bases from J, with 11 bases between. The CDR3 is 13 amino acids. Germline CDR1 reads SGDLS; CDR2 reads YYNGEE. CDR3 bases read: TGTGCCAGCAATCGGGGGGGAAATCAGCCC. It yields the protein CASNRGGNQP. The full CDR3 is CASNRGGNQPQHF.

This clone has just a few counts. The CDR3 is cut off 3 residues early in the read; its end comes from the germline J gene. This sequence joins TRBV19 and TRBJ1-1; 7 positions match TRBD1. CDR3 length equals 13 residues. V was clipped by 6 bases and J by 7 bases; unmatched bases: 8. Germline V CDR1 and CDR2: LNHDA, SQIVND (reference sequence). The CDR3 DNA, read in part, is TGTGCCAGTAGGGCCTCCGGGACAGATGAA. Translated, it gives CASRASGTDE. The CDR3 in its entirety is CASRASGTDEAFF.

This clone has at least ten counts. The read is 3 residues too short to cover the CDR3 end, so that end is filled in from the germline J gene. This chain joins TRBV5-1 and TRBJ1-1, with D hard to call. The germline V and J ends were trimmed by 4 bases and 1 base, with 11 bases remaining between them. The CDR3 totals 14 residues. The V gene's germline CDR1 is SGHRS and CDR2 YFSETQ. The CDR3 protein is CASSQKNRNTEAFF. The part of the CDR3 DNA that was read is TGCGCCAGCAGCCAAAAAAACAGGAACACTGAA.